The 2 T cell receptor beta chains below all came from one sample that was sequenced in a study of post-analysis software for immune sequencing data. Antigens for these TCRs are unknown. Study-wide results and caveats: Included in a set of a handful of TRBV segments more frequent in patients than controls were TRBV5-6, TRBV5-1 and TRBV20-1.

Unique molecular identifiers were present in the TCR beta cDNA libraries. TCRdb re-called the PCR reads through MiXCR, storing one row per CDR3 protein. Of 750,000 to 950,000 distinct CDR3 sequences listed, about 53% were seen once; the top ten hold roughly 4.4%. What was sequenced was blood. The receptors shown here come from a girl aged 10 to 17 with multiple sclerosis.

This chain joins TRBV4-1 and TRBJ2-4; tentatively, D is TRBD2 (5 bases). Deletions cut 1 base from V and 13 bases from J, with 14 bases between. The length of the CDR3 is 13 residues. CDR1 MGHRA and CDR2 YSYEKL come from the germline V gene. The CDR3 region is CASSQAGSWEQYF. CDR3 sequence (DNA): TGCGCCAGCAGCCAAGCGGGGTCATGGGAGCAGTACTTC.

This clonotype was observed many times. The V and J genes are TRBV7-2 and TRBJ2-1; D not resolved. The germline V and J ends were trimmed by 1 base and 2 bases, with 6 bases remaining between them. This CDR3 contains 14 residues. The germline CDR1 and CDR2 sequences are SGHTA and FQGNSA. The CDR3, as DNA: TGTGCCAGCAGCTTAGAGGGTACCTACAATGAGCAGTTCTTC. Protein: CASSLEGTYNEQFF.